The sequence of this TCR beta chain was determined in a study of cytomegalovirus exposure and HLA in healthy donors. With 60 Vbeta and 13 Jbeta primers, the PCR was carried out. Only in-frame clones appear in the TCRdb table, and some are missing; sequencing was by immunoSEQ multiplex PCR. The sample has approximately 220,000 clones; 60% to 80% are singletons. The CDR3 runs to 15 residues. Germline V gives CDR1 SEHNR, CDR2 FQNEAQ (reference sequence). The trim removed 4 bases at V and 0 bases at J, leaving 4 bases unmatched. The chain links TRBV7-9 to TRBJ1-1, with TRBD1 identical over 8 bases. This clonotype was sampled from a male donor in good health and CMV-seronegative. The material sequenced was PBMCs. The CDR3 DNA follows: TGTGCCAGCAGCTCCGGACAGGGAATGAACACTGAAGCTTTCTTT. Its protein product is CASSSGQGMNTEAFF.